There are many counts of the clone carrying this TCR beta chain. Its target is not known. Quantitative barcoded 5'-RACE was used to prepare TCR beta libraries. A single record per CDR3 protein comes from TCRdb applying MiXCR to the 5' RACE reads. The repertoire holds about 130,000 distinct CDR3 sequences, with over 6% as singletons. This sample stems from a study of CD8 T cells in ankylosing spondylitis. Study-wide results and limits: A number of the motif variants had already been described in reactive arthritis synovial fluid and blood. A motif in TCR beta, a set of 8 or 9 highly homologous variants, appeared characteristic of ankylosing spondylitis blood.

Germline lookup yields CDR1 MDHEN and CDR2 SYDVKM. Trimming removed 6 bases at V and 2 bases at J, with 11 bases between. CDR3 length: 15 residues. This chain uses TRBV28 with TRBJ2-6; no clear D gene. Sequencing was carried out using blood, either unsorted or a sorted T cell fraction (not recorded which). This receptor was taken from a male donor with ankylosing spondylitis or in good health (not recorded which). For the CDR3, the DNA is TGTGCCAGCAGCTTAGGTAGTGCTGGGGCCAACGTCCTGACTTTC. Its protein is CASSLGSAGANVLTF.